Described below is a single T cell receptor (beta chain) sequence and its context. Its antigen is not identified. This PCR relied on a set of 60 Vbeta primers and 13 Jbeta primers. Per the original methods: In a later analysis, around 12 million of 65 million to 80 million unique beta chains occurred in at least two donors. Using immunoSEQ multiplex PCR, the repertoire was profiled, and TCRdb retains in-frame clones only, with some absent. V, J and clone size were drawn from that table, and D and trimming were deduced from the DNA. The sample consists of under 200,000 clones, approximately 79% of them appearing once. Trimming took 5 bases from V and 7 from J; bases not matched to a gene: 7. Germline assignment: CDR1 MDHEN and CDR2 SYDVKM. The CDR3 totals 14 residues. This entry belongs to a study of cytomegalovirus exposure and HLA in healthy donors. Study details: From HLA-typed donors, an early data release held roughly 89 million unique TCRs.

Whole-study findings and limits: In a later analysis, more than 15,000 TCR beta sequences were associated with HLA alleles at 0.05 false discovery rate.

J is TRBJ2-5 and V is TRBV28, with 10 positions matching TRBD1. This TCR was recovered from a human donor in good health. Input material: PBMCs. The CDR3: CASSRDRGQGTQYF. DNA for the CDR3: TGTGCCAGCAGTAGAGACAGGGGGCAGGGGACCCAGTACTTC. The full variable domain, its missing parts supplied by reference TRBV28 and TRBJ2-5, is DVKVTQSSRYLVKRTGEKVFLECVQDMDHENMFWYRQDPGLGLRLIYFSYDVKMKEKGDIPEGYSVSREKKERFSLILESASTNQTSMYLCASSRDRGQGTQYFGPGTRLLVL.